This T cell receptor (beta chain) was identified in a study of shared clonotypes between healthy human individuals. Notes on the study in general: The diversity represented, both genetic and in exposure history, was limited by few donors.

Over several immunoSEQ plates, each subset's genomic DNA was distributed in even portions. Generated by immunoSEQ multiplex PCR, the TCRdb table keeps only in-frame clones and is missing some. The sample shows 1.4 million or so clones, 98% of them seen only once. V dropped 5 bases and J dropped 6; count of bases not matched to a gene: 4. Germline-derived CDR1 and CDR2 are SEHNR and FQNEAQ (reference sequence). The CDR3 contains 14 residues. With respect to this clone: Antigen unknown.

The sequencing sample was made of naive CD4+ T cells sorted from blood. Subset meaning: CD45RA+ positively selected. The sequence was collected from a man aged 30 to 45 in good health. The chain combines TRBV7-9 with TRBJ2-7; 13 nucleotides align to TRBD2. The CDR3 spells CASSTGTSGIEQYF. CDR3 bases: TGTGCCAGCAGCACCGGGACTAGCGGGATCGAGCAGTACTTC. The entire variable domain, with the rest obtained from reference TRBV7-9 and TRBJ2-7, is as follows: DTGVSQNPRHKITKRGQNVTFRCDPISEHNRLYWYRQTLGQGPEFLTYFQNEAQLEKSRLLSDRFSAERPKGSFSTLEIQRTEQGDSAMYLCASSTGTSGIEQYFGPGTRLTVT.